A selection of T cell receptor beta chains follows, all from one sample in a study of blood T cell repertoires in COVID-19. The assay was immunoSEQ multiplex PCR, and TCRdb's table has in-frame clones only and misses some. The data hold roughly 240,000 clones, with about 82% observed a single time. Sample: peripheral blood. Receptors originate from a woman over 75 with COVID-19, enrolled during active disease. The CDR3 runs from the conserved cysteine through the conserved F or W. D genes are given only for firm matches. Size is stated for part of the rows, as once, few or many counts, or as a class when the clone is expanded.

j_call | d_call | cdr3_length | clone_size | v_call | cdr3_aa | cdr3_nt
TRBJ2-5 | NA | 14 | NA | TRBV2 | CASSEPGGRETQYF | TGTGCCAGCAGTGAACCAGGGGGGAGGGAGACCCAGTACTTC
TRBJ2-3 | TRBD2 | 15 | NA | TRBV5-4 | CASSLGGGVTDTQYF | TGTGCCAGCAGCTTGGGGGGAGGGGTAACAGATACGCAGTATTTT
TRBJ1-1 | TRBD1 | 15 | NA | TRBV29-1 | CSVDRTGGTNTEAFF | TGCAGCGTTGACCGGACAGGGGGCACGAACACTGAAGCTTTCTTT
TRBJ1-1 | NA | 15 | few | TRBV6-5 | CASSLGAGQATEAFF | TGTGCCAGCAGCCTTGGGGCAGGGCAGGCCACTGAAGCTTTCTTT
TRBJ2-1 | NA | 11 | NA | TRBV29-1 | CSGDFYNEQFF | TGCAGCGGTGACTTTTACAATGAGCAGTTCTTC
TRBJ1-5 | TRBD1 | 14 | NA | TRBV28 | CASSLIQGLQPQHF | TGTGCCAGCAGTTTGATACAGGGGCTTCAGCCCCAGCATTTT
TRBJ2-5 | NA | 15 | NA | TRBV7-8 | CASSRGGGGLETQYF | TGTGCCAGCAGCCGAGGAGGGGGGGGGCTAGAGACCCAGTACTTC
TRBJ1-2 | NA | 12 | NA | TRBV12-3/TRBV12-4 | CASKLGRTGYTF | TGTGCCAGCAAACTGGGGAGGACTGGCTACACCTTC
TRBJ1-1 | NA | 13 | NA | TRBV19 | CASKLEMNTEAFF | TGTGCCAGTAAATTGGAGATGAACACTGAAGCTTTCTTT
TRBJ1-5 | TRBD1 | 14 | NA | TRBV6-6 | CASSYPDRVQPQHF | TGTGCCAGCAGTTACCCCGACAGGGTCCAGCCCCAGCATTTT
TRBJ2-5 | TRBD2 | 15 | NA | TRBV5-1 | CASSGSGGAGETQYF | TGCGCCAGCAGCGGTAGCGGGGGGGCAGGAGAGACCCAGTACTTC
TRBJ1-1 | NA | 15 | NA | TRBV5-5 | CASSFITTPNTEAFF | TGTGCCAGCAGCTTTATAACCACACCGAACACTGAAGCTTTCTTT
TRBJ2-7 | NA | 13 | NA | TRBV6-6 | CASNIDRGYEQYF | TGTGCCAGCAACATTGATAGAGGGTACGAGCAGTACTTC
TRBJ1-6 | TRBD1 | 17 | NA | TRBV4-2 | CASSQVRQGAMGSPLHF | TGTGCCAGCAGCCAAGTACGACAGGGGGCTATGGGATCACCCCTCCACTTT
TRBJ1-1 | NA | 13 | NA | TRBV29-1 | CSVNGGGHTEAFF | TGCAGCGTCAACGGGGGGGGGCACACTGAAGCTTTCTTT
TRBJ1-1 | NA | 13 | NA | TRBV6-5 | CASSYAPAHEAFF | TGTGCCAGCAGTTACGCACCAGCGCATGAAGCTTTCTTT
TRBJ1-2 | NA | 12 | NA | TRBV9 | CASSPAGYGYTF | TGTGCCAGCAGCCCCGCCGGCTATGGCTACACCTTC
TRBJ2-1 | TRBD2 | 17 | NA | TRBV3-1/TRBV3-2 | CASSRNLAGDIYNEQFF | TGTGCCAGCAGCCGCAATCTAGCGGGGGACATCTACAATGAGCAGTTCTTC
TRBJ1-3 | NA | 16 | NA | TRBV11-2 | CASSSGYRNSGNTIYF | TGTGCCAGCAGCTCAGGTTACAGAAACTCTGGAAACACCATATATTTT
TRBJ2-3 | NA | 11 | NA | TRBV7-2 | CASSSGVAQYF | TGTGCCAGCAGCTCAGGTGTGGCGCAGTATTTT
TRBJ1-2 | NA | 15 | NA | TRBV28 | CASSSPRGGRYGYTF | TGTGCCAGCAGTTCACCCCGTGGGGGGAGGTATGGCTACACCTTC
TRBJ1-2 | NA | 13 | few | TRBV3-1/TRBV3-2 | CASSLYGDTGYTF | TGTGCCAGCAGCCTTTACGGAGATACAGGCTACACCTTC
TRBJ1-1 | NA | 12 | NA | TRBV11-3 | CASSLAPGEAFF | TGTGCCAGCAGCTTAGCCCCCGGTGAAGCTTTCTTT
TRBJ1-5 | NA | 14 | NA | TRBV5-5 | CASSFGQLNQPQHF | TGTGCCAGCAGCTTCGGACAGCTAAATCAGCCCCAGCATTTT
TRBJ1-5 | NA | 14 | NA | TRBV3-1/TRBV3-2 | CASSQTGGWQPQHF | TGTGCCAGCAGCCAAACTGGGGGCTGGCAGCCCCAGCATTTT
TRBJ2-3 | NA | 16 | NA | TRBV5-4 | CASSLTRGLETDTQYF | TGTGCCAGCAGCTTGACCCGAGGACTGGAGACAGATACGCAGTATTTT
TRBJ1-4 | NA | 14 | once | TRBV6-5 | CASSTGVGNEKLFF | TGTGCCAGCAGTACCGGGGTGGGAAATGAAAAACTGTTTTTT
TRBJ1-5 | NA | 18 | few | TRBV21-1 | CASSIPGQGAKSNQPQHF | TGTGCCAGCAGCATACCGGGACAGGGGGCGAAAAGCAATCAGCCCCAGCATTTT
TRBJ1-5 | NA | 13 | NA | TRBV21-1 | CASSRDINQPQHF | TGTGCCAGCTCCCGGGACATCAATCAGCCCCAGCATTTT
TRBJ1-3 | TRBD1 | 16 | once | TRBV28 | CASSRTGQPSGNTIYF | TGTGCCAGCAGTCGGACAGGCCAACCCTCTGGAAACACCATATATTTT
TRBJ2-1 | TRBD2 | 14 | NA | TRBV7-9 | CASSELAGFNEQFF | TGTGCCAGCAGCGAGCTAGCGGGGTTTAATGAGCAGTTCTTC
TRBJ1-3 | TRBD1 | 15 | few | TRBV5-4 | CASSSGGIGGNTIYF | TGTGCCAGCAGCTCAGGGGGCATAGGTGGAAACACCATATATTTT
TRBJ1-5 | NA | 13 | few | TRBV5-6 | CASSLGAWQPQHF | TGTGCCAGCAGCTTGGGCGCCTGGCAGCCCCAGCATTTT
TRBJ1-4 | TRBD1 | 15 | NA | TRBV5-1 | CASSLAGQDGEKLFF | TGCGCCAGCAGCTTGGCTGGACAGGACGGGGAAAAACTGTTTTTT
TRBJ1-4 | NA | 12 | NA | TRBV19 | CASSLRAQRLFF | TGTGCCAGTAGTTTGAGGGCCCAACGACTGTTTTTT
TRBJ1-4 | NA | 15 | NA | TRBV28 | CASTSVGGSNEKLFF | TGTGCCAGCACCTCAGTAGGAGGGTCTAATGAAAAACTGTTTTTT
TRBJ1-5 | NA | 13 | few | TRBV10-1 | CASSGQINQPQHF | TGCGCCAGCTCAGGACAGATCAATCAGCCCCAGCATTTT
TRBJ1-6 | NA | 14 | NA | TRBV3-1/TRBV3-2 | CASSPGGLVSPLHF | TGTGCCAGCAGCCCGGGAGGGTTGGTTTCACCCCTCCACTTT
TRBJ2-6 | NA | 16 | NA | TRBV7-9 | CASSSRTSSGANVLTF | TGTGCCAGCAGCTCCAGAACTAGCTCTGGGGCCAACGTCCTGACTTTC
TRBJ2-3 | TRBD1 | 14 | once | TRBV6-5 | CASRRPDRGNTQYF | TGTGCCAGCCGACGCCCCGACAGGGGAAATACGCAGTATTTT
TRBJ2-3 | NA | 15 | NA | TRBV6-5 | CASRLLAASTDTQYF | TGTGCCAGCCGGCTACTAGCCGCTAGCACAGATACGCAGTATTTT
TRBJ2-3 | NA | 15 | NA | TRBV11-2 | CASSYQRGSTDTQYF | TGTGCCAGCAGCTATCAGCGAGGATCTACAGATACGCAGTATTTT
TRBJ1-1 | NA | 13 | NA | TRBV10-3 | CAIDGGGGGEAFF | TGTGCCATCGATGGGGGGGGCGGTGGCGAAGCTTTCTTT
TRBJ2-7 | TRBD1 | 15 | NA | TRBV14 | CASSLLGQAAYEQYF | TGTGCCAGCAGCCTCCTGGGACAGGCGGCTTACGAGCAGTACTTC
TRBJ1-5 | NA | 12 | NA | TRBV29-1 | CSVVAENQPQHF | TGCAGCGTTGTGGCGGAAAATCAGCCCCAGCATTTT
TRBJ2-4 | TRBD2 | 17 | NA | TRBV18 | CASSPLSSGGAKNIQYF | TGTGCCAGCTCACCCCTGTCTAGCGGGGGAGCCAAAAACATTCAGTACTTC
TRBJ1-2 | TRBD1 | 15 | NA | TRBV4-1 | CASSQHLTGVNGYTF | TGCGCCAGCAGCCAGCACCTGACAGGGGTCAACGGCTACACCTTC
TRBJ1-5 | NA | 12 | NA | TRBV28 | CASSLQVQPQHF | TGTGCCAGCAGTTTACAGGTCCAGCCCCAGCATTTT
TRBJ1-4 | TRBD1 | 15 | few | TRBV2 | CASSDRGTANEKLFF | TGTGCCAGCAGCGACAGGGGCACAGCTAATGAAAAACTGTTTTTT
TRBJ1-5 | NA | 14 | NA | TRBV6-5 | CASFSGQNNQPQHF | TGTGCCAGCTTCTCCGGACAGAACAATCAGCCCCAGCATTTT
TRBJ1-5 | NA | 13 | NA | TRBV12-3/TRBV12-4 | CASRGDSNQPQHF | TGTGCCAGCAGAGGGGATAGCAATCAGCCCCAGCATTTT
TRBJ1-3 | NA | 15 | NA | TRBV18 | CASSPQPFSGNTIYF | TGTGCCAGCTCACCACAGCCGTTCTCTGGAAACACCATATATTTT
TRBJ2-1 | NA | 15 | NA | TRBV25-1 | CASSPTGSSYNEQFF | TGTGCCAGCAGCCCCACAGGGAGCTCCTACAATGAGCAGTTCTTC
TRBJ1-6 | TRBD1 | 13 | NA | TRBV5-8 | CASSRDRGSPLHF | TGTGCCAGCAGCCGGGACAGGGGTTCACCCCTCCACTTT